This T cell receptor (beta chain) stems from a study of early T cells in non-severe SARS-CoV-2 infection. Germline CDR1 reads MNHNS; CDR2 reads SASEGT. With 5 bases removed from V and 0 bases from J, the gap between germline ends came to 11 bases. The CDR3 extends over 15 amino acids. Each CDR3 protein gets one entry after TCRdb re-called the 5' RACE reads with MiXCR. This sample yields around 70,000 distinct CDR3 sequences, of which 15% to 18% are seen a single time; more than 10% belongs to the top ten. In its sample, this clonotype was seen a few times. This sequence joins TRBV6-1 and TRBJ2-4, with D uncertain. This sequence was found in an adult who was a healthcare worker with PCR-confirmed SARS-CoV-2 infection or an uninfected control (not recorded which). The sample taken for sequencing was whole blood. As DNA, the CDR3 is TGTGCCAGCAGTTCTAACGTCCTAGCCAAAAACATTCAGTACTTC. Its translation: CASSSNVLAKNIQYF.